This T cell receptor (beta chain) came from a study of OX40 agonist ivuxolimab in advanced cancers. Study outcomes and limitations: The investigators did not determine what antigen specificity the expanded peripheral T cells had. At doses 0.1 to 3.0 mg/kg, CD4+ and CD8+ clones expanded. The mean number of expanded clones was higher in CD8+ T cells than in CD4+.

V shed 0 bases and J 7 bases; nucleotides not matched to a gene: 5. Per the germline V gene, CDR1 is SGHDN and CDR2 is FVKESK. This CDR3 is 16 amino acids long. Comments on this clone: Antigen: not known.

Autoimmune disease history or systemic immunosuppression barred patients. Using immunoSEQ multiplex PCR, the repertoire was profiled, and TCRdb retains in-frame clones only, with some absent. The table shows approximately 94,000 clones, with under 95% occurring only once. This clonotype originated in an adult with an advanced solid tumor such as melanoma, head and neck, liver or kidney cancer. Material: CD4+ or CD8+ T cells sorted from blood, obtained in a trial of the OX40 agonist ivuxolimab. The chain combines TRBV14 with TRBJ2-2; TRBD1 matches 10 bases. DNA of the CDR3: TGTGCCAGCAGCCAAGACGGACAGGGGGATGTCGGGGAGCTGTTTTTT. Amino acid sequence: CASSQDGQGDVGELFF.